This TCR beta chain was found in a study of early stage breast cancer tumors. Each sample had two DNA replicates, roughly 0.5 ug blood or around 1.5 ug tissue. The table came from immunoSEQ multiplex PCR; TCRdb's copy has only in-frame clones and leaves some out. Of approximately 6,400 clones listed, roughly 80% were seen once; the top ten hold roughly 11%. The V gene lost 0 bases and the J gene lost 8 bases, with 14 bases spanning the gap. Germline V lookup: CDR1 SGHDT, CDR2 YYEEEE. The CDR3 spans 15 residues. This clone occurred a few times. The source is a person aged 65 to 85 with breast cancer. The sample consisted of normal breast tissue next to the tumor. J is TRBJ1-4 and V is TRBV5-6; D might be TRBD1 (6 bases). The chain's CDR3 is CASSLVSQGREKLFF. The DNA for the CDR3 is TGTGCCAGCAGCTTGGTGTCACAGGGACGCGAAAAACTGTTTTTT.